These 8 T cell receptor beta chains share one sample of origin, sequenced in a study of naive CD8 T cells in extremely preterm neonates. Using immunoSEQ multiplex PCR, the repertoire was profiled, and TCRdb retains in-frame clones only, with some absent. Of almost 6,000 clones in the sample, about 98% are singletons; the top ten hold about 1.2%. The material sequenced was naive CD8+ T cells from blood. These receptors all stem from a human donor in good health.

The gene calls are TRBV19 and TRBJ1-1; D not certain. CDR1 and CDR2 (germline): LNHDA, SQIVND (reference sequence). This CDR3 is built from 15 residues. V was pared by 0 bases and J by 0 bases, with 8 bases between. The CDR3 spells CASSIDPAVNTEAFF. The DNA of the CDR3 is TGTGCCAGTAGTATAGACCCCGCAGTGAACACTGAAGCTTTCTTT.

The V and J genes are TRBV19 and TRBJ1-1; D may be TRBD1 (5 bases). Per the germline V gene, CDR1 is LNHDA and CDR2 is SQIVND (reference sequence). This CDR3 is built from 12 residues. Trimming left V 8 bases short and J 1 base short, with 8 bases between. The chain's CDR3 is CASQTGNTEAFF. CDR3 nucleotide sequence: TGTGCCAGTCAAACAGGGAACACTGAAGCTTTCTTT.

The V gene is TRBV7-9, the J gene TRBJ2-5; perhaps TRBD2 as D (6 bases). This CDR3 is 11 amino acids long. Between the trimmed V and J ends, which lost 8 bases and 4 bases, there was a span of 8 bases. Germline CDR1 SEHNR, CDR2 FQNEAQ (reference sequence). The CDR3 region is CASRAGETQYF. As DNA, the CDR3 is TGTGCCAGCCGAGCGGGAGAGACCCAGTACTTC.

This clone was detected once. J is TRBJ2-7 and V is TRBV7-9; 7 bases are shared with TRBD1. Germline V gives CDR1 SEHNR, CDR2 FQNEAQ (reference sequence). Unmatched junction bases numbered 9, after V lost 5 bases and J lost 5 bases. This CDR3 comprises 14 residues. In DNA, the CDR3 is TGTGCCAGCAGCAGTCCCAGGGGGTACGACGAGCAGTACTTC. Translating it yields CASSSPRGYDEQYF.

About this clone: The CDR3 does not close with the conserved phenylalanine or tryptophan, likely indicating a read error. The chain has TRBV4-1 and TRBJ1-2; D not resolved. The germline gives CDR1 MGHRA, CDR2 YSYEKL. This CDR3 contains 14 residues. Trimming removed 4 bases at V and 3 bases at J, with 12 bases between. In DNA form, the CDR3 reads TGCGCCAGCAGCCTGACCACGGCGGACTATGGCTACACCCTC. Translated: CASSLTTADYGYTL.

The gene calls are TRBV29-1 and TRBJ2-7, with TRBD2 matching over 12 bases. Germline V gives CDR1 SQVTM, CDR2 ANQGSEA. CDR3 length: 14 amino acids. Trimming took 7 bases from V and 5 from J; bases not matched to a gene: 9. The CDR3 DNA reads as TGCAGCGCTGTGACTAGCGGGAGAGTGAACGAGCAGTACTTC. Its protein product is CSAVTSGRVNEQYF.

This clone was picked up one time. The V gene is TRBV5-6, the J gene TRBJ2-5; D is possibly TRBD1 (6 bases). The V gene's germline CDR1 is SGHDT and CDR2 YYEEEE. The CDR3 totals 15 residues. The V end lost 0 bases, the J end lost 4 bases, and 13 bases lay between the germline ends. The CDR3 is CASSLGGTGRETQYF. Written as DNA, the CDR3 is TGTGCCAGCAGCTTGGGTGGTACAGGGAGAGAGACCCAGTACTTC.

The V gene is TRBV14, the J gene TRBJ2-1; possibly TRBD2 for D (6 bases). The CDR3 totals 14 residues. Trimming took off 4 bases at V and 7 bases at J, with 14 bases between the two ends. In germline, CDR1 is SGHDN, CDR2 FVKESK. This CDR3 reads CASSLSRTTNEQFF. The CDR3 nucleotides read TGTGCCAGCAGCCTTTCCCGGACTACAAATGAGCAGTTCTTC.